The clone carrying this T cell receptor beta chain was recorded at least ten times. Its antigen is currently unknown. Ahead of thyroid surgery, no patient had received treatment of any kind. Original handling: Differences in CDR3 between clinicopathological groups were drawn on to build a classifier intended to discriminate distant-metastatic papillary thyroid cancer patients. TCRdb reprocessed the PCR reads via MiXCR. V and J calls and clone size were set by TCRdb, not the authors. Seen here are tens of thousands of clones, around a sixth observed once, and the top ten hold approximately 9.8%. This CDR3 spans 16 amino acids. V lost 2 bases, J lost 1 base, and 15 bases lay in between. Germline CDR1 is MNHNY and CDR2 is SVGAGI (reference sequence). This record belongs to a study of metastatic and nonmetastatic thyroid tumors. Study-wide context: Repertoires from blood and tumor or nodule tissue of malignant and benign thyroid patients were compared.

Study-level findings and limits: Reports indicated that malignant thyroid tumors showed significantly higher TCR beta diversity than benign nodules did, in blood and tumor.

The sequencing input was tumor tissue. The TCR comes from a female donor with papillary thyroid cancer or a benign thyroid nodule (not recorded which). Some clones in this sample may be carry-over from other donors' samples. J is TRBJ2-7 and V is TRBV6-6; tentatively, D is TRBD2 (6 bases). The CDR3 DNA is TGTGCCAGCAGTTACGGGCTAGCGTACGGTTCCTACGAGCAGTACTTC. Encoded protein: CASSYGLAYGSYEQYF.